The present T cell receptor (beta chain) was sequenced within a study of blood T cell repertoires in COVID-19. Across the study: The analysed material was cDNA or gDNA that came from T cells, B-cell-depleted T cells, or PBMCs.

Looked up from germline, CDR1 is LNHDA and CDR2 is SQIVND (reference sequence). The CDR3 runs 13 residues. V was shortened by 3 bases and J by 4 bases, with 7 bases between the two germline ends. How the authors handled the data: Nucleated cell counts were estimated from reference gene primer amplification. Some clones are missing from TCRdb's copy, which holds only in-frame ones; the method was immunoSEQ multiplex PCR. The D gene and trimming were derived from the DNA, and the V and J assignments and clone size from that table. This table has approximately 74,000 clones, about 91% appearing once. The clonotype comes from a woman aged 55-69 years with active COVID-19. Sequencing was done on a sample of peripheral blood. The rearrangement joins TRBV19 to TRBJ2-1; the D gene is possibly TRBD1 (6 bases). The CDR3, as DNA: TGTGCCAGTAGTATGGGGGCGTACAATGAGCAGTTCTTC. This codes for CASSMGAYNEQFF.